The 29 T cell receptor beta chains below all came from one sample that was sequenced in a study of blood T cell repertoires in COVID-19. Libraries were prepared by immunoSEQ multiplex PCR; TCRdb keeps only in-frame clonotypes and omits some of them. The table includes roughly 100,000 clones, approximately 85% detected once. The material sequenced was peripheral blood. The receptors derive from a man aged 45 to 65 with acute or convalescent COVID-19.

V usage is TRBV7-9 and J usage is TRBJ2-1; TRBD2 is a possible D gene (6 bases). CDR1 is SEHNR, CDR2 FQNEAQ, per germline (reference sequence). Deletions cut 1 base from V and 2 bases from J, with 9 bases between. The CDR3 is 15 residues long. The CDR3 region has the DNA TGTGCCAGCAGCTTAGGTAGCGGAACCTACAATGAGCAGTTCTTC. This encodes CASSLGSGTYNEQFF.

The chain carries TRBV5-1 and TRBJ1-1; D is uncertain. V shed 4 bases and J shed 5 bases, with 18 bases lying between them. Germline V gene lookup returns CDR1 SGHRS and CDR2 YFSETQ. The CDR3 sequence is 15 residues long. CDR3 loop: CASSPLAVHGTEAFF. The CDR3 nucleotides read TGCGCCAGCAGCCCGTTAGCAGTTCATGGGACTGAAGCTTTCTTT.

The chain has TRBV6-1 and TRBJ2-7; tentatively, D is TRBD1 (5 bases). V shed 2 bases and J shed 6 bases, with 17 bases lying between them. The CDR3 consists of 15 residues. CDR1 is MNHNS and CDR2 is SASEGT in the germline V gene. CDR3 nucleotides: TGTGCCAGCAGTGAACAGACAGCGTTCCCCTCCGAGCAGTACTTC. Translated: CASSEQTAFPSEQYF.

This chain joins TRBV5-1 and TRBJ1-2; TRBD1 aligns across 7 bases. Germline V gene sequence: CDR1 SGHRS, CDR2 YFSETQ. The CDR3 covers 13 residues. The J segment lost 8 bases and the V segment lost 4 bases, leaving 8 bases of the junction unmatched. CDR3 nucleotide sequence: TGCGCCAGCAGCAGAAGGACGGGACAGGGCTACACCTTC. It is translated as CASSRRTGQGYTF.

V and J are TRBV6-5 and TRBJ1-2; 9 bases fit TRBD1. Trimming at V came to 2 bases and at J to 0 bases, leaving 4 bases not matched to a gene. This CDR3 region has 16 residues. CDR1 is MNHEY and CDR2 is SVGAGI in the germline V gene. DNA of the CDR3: TGTGCCAGCAGTTACAAGGGGACAGGGACTAACTATGGCTACACCTTC. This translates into CASSYKGTGTNYGYTF.

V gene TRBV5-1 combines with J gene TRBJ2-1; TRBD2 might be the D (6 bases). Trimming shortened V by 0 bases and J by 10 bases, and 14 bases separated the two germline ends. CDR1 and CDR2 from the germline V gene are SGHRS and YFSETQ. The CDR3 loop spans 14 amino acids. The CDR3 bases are TGCGCCAGCAGCTTGGCCGCGACTAGATCCGAGCAGTTCTTC. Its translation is CASSLAATRSEQFF.

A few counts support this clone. This CDR3 is CASSQFLNTEAFF. CDR3 coding DNA: TGTGCCAGCAGTCAGTTTTTGAACACTGAAGCTTTCTTT. This chain connects TRBV6-5 to TRBJ1-1; D unclear. V shed 5 bases and J shed 0 bases, with 7 bases lying between them. The CDR3 has 13 residues. Germline V gene data show CDR1 as MNHEY and CDR2 as SVGAGI.

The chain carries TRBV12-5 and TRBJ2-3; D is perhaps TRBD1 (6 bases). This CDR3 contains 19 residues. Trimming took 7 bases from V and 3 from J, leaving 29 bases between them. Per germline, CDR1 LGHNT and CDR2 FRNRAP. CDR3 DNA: TGTGCTAGTGTTTCCCCTTCGCAACACCTGACAGGAAAGACAGATACGCAGTATTTT. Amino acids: CASVSPSQHLTGKTDTQYF.

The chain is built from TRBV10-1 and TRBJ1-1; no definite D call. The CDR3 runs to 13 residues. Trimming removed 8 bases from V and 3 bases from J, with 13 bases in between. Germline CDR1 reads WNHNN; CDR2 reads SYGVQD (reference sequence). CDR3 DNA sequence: TGCGCCAGCCAAGGGTCCGGGGACACTGAAGCTTTCTTT. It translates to CASQGSGDTEAFF.

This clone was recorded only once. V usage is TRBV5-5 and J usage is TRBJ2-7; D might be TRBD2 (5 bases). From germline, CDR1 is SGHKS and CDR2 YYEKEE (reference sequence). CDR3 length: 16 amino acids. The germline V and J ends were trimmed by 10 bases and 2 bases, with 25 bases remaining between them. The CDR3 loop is CASEIKRTAYAYEQYF. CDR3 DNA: TGTGCCTCGGAGATAAAGCGGACGGCTTACGCCTACGAGCAGTACTTC.

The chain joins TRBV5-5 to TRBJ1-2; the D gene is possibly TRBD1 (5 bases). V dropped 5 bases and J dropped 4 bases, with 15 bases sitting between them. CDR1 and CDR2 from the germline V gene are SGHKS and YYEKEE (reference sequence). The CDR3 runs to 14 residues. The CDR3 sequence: CASSQSTDPYGYTF. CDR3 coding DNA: TGTGCCAGCAGTCAATCGACAGATCCCTATGGCTACACCTTC.

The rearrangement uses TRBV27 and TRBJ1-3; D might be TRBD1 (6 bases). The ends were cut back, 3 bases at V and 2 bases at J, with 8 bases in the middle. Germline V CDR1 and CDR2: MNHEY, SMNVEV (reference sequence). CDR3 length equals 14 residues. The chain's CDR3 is CASSLRGPGNTIYF. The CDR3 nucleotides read TGTGCCAGCAGTTTGCGGGGGCCTGGAAACACCATATATTTT.

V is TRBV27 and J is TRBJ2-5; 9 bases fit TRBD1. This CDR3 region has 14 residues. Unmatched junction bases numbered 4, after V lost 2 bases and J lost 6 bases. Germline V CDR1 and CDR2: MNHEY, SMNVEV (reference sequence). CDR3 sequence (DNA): TGTGCCAGCAGTTTAGGGACAGGGATAAAGACCCAGTACTTC. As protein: CASSLGTGIKTQYF.

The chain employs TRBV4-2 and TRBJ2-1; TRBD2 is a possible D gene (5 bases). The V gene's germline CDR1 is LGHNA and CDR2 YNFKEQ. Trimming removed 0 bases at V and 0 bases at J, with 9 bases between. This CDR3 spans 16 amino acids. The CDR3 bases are TGTGCCAGCAGCCAAGAATCCAGCGGCTCCTACAATGAGCAGTTCTTC. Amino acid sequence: CASSQESSGSYNEQFF.

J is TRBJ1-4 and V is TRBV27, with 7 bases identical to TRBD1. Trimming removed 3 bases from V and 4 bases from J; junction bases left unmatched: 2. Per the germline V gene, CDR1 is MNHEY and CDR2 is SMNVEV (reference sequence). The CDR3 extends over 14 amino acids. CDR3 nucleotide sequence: TGTGCCAGCAGTTTGGACAGGATTAATGAAAAACTGTTTTTT. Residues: CASSLDRINEKLFF.

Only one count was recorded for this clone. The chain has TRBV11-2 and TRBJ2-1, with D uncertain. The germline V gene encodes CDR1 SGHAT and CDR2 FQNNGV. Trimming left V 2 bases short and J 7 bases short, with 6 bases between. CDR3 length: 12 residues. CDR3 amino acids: CASSLHTNEQFF. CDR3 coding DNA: TGTGCCAGCAGCTTACACACGAATGAGCAGTTCTTC.

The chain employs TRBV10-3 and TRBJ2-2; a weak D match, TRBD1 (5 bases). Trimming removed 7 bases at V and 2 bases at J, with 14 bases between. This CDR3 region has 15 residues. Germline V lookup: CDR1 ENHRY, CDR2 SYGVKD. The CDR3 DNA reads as TGTGCCATCAACCGGCCAGGACACAACACCGGGGAGCTGTTTTTT. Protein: CAINRPGHNTGELFF.

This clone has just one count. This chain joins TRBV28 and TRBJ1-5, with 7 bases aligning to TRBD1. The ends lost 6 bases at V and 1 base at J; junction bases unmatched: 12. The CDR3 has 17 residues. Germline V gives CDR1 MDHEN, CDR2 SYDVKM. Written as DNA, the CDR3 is TGTGCCAGCAGAACGTCGACCAGGGGGTTGAGCAATCAGCCCCAGCATTTT. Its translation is CASRTSTRGLSNQPQHF.

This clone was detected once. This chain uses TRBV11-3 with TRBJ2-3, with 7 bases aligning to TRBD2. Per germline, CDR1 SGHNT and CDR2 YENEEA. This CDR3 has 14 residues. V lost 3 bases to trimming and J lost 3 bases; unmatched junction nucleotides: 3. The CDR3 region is CASSFPGGTDTQYF. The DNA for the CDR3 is TGTGCCAGCAGCTTCCCGGGAGGTACAGATACGCAGTATTTT.

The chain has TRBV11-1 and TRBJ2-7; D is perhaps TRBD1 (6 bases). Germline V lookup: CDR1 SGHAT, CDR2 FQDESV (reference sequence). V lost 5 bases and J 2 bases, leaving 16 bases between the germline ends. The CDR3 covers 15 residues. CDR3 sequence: CASSRLETGTYEQYF. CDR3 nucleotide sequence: TGTGCCAGCAGCCGGTTGGAGACAGGAACCTACGAGCAGTACTTC.

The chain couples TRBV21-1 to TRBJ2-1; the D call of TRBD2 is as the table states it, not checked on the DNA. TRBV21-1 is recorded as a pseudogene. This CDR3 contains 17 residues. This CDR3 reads CASSKVRAGGPYNEQFF. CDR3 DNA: TGTGCCAGCAGCAAAGTAAGGGCGGGAGGGCCCTACAATGAGCAGTTCTTC.

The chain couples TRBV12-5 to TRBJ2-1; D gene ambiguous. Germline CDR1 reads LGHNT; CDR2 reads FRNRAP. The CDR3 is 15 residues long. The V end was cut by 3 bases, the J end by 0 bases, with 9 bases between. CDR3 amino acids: CASGFTSSSYNEQFF. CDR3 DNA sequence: TGTGCTAGTGGTTTTACCTCTAGCTCCTACAATGAGCAGTTCTTC. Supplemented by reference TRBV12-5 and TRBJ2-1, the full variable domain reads DARVTQTPRHKVTEMGQEVTMRCQPILGHNTVFWYRQTMMQGLELLAYFRNRAPLDDSGMPKDRFSAEMPDATLATLKIQPSEPRDSAVYFCASGFTSSSYNEQFFGPGTRLTVL.

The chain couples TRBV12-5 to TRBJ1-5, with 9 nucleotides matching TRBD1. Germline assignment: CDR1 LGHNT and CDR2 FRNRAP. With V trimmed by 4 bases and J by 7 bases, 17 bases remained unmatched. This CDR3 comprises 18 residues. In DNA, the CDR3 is TGTGCTAGTGGTTCCGACCCGGGGGCCGGGACAGGGAACCAGCCCCAGCATTTT. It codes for CASGSDPGAGTGNQPQHF.

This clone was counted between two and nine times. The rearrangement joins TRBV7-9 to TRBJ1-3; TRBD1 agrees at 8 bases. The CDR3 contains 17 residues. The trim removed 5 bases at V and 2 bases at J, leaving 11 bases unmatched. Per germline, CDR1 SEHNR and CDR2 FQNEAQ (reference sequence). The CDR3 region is CASSLWTGRVTGNTIYF. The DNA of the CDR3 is TGTGCCAGCAGCCTATGGACAGGGCGGGTAACTGGAAACACCATATATTTT.

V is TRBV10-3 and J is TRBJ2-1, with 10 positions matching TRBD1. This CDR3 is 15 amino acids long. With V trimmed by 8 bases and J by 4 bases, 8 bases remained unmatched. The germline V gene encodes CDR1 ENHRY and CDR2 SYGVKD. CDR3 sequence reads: CAIGRRDRGYNEQFF. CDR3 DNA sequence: TGTGCCATCGGAAGGCGGGACAGGGGTTACAATGAGCAGTTCTTC.

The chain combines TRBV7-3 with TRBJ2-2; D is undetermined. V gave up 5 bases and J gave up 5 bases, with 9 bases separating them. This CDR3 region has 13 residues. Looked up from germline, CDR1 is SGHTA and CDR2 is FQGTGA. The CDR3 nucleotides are TGTGCCAGCAGCCCCAAGCCAACCGGGGAGCTGTTTTTT. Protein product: CASSPKPTGELFF. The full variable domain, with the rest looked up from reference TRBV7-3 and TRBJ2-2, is GAGVSQTPSNKVTEKGKYVELRCDPISGHTALYWYRQSLGQGPEFLIYFQGTGAADDSGLPNDRFFAVRPEGSVSTLKIQRTERGDSAVYLCASSPKPTGELFFGEGSRLTVL.

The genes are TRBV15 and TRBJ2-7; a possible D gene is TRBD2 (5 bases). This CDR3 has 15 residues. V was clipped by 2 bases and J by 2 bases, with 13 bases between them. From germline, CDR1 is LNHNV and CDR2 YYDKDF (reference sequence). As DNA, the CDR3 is TGTGCCACCAGCAGACAAGCGGACGGCGCCTACGAGCAGTACTTC. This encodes CATSRQADGAYEQYF.

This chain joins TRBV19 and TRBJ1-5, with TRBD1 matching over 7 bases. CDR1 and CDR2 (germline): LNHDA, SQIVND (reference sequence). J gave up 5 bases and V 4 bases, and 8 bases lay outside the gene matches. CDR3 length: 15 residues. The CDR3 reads CASSKQGTGDQPQHF. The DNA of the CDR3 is TGTGCCAGTAGTAAACAGGGGACCGGGGATCAGCCCCAGCATTTT. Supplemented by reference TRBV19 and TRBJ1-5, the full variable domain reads DGGITQSPKYLFRKEGQNVTLSCEQNLNHDAMYWYRQDPGQGLRLIYYSQIVNDFQKGDIAEGYSVSREKKESFPLTVTSAQKNPTAFYLCASSKQGTGDQPQHFGDGTRLSIL.

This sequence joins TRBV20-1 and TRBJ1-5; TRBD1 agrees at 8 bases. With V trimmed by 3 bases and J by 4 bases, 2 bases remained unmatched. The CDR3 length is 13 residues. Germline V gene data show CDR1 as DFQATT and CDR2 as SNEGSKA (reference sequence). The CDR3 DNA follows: TGCAGTGCTAGTAACAGGGGGAATCAGCCCCAGCATTTT. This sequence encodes CSASNRGNQPQHF.